This T cell receptor (beta chain) originates from a study of cytomegalovirus exposure and HLA in healthy donors. Comment on this clone: What it binds is not known.

Findings and caveats of the study: Analysis was carried out at a later point, and it linked a missense DCLRE1C variant to TCR beta V- and J-gene trimming.

Germline V gene lookup returns CDR1 SGHAT and CDR2 FQNNGV. The J segment lost 3 bases and the V segment lost 3 bases, leaving 4 bases of the junction unmatched. The CDR3 is made up of 14 amino acids. Primers: 60 Vbeta forward and 13 Jbeta reverse. The protocol was immunoSEQ multiplex PCR, while the TCRdb copy is restricted to in-frame clones and leaves out a portion. The sample carries under 200,000 clones, about 78% recorded once. The chain links TRBV11-2 to TRBJ2-5; 7 bases are shared with TRBD2. The specimen sequenced was PBMCs. The source of this sequence is a man aged 40-49 years in good health and CMV-seronegative. In nucleotides, the CDR3 is TGTGCCAGCAGCTTGACTAGCCGCAAAGAGACCCAGTACTTC. This encodes CASSLTSRKETQYF.